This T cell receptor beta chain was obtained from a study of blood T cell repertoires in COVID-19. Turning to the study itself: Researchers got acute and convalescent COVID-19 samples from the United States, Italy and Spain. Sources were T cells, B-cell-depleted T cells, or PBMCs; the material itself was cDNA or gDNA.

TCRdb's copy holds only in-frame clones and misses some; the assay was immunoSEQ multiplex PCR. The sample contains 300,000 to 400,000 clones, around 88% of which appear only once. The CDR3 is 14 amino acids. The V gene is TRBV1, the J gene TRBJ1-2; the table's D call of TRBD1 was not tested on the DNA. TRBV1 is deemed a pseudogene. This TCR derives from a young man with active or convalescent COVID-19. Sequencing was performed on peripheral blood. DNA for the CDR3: TGCACCAGCAGCCGAGACCGGGACAGGGAAGGCTACACCTTC. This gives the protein CTSSRDRDREGYTF.